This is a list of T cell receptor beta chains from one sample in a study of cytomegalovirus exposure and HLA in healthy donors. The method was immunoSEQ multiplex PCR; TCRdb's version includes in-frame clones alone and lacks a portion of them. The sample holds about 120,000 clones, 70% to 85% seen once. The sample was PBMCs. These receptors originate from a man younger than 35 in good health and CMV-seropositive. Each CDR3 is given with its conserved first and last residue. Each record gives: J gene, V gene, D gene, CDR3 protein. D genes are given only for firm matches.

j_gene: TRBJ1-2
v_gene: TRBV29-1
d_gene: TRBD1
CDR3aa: CSVEVGTGRGTF

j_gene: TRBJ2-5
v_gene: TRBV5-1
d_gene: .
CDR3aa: CASSLAQGIGETQYF

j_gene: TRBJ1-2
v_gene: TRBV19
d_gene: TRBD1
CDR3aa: CASSTGQGFGYGYTF

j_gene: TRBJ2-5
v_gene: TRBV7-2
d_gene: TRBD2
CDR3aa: CASSFRLAGFDF

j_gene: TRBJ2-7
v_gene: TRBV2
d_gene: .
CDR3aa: CASSDYTPTIRYF

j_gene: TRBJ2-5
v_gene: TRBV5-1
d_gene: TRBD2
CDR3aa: CASSPGLGVWETQYF

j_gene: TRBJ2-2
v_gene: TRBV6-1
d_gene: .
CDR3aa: CASRQGIPGELFF

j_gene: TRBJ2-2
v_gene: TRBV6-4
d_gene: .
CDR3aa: CASSVSNTGELFF

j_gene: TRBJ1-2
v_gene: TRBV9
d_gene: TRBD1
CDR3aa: CASSTTGDYGYTF

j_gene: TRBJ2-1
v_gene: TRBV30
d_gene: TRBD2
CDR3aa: CAWTGTGGSYNEQFF

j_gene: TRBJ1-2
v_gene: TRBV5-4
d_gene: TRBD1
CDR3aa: CASSLRSGGPRNYGYTF

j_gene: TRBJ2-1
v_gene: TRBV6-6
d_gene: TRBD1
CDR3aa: CASVDRESSYNEQFF

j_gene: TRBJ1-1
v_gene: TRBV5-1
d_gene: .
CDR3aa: CASSKTGTNTEAFF

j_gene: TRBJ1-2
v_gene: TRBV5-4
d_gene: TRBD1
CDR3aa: CASSQARQGNYGYTF

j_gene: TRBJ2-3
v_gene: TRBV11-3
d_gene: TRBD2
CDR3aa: CASSRGLAGTDTQYF